What follows are 25 T cell receptor beta chains derived from one specimen sequenced in a study of cytomegalovirus exposure and HLA in healthy donors. Clones were read by immunoSEQ multiplex PCR, and TCRdb kept only the in-frame ones, dropping some. The sample gives 200,000 to 300,000 clones, around nine tenths of which show up once; 2.5% to 3% is in the top ten. Sequenced material: PBMCs. The receptors originated from a man aged 18 to 29 in good health and CMV-seronegative.

The gene calls are TRBV5-3 and TRBJ2-7; D is perhaps TRBD2 (5 bases). TRBV5-3 falls under the ORF class, with uncertain function. The CDR3 has 17 amino acids. V dropped 0 bases and J dropped 0 bases, with 16 bases sitting between them. The chain's CDR3 is CARSLATRFTSSYEQYF. CDR3 nucleotides: TGTGCCAGAAGCTTGGCTACCCGATTCACTAGCTCCTACGAGCAGTACTTC.

The V and J genes are TRBV28 and TRBJ1-6; D is perhaps TRBD1 (6 bases). With 6 bases removed from V and 16 bases from J, the gap between germline ends came to 19 bases. This CDR3 region has 13 residues. CDR1 and CDR2 from the germline V gene are MDHEN and SYDVKM. This chain's CDR3 is CASSPGQSSLLHF. CDR3 in DNA: TGTGCCAGCAGCCCAGGACAGAGTTCACTTCTCCACTTT.

This rearrangement joins TRBV5-6 to TRBJ2-7; TRBD1 agrees at 9 bases. Germline V gene lookup returns CDR1 SGHDT and CDR2 YYEEEE. There are 14 residues in the CDR3. V shed 4 bases and J 8 bases; nucleotides not matched to a gene: 10. The CDR3 DNA follows: TGTGCCAGCAGCGTAAGCGGACAGGGGAGTCAGCAGTACTTC. It is translated as CASSVSGQGSQQYF. The whole variable domain, filled in from reference TRBV5-6 and TRBJ2-7, reads DAGVTQSPTHLIKTRGQQVTLRCSPKSGHDTVSWYQQALGQGPQFIFQYYEEEERQRGNFPDRFSGHQFPNYSSELNVNALLLGDSALYLCASSVSGQGSQQYFGPGTRLTVT.

J is TRBJ2-1 and V is TRBV7-2; the match to TRBD2 covers 8 bases. Losses at the gene ends were 2 bases for V and 12 bases for J; bases not matched to a gene: 15. Germline V gene data show CDR1 as SGHTA and CDR2 as FQGNSA. The CDR3 runs to 16 residues. The CDR3 DNA reads as TGTGCCAGCAGCTTATCGGTGACTAGCGTGGGGAGCGGGCAGTTCTTC. The encoded protein is CASSLSVTSVGSGQFF.

The chain links TRBV18 to TRBJ2-7, with TRBD2 matching 8 bases. The CDR3 totals 15 residues. The trim removed 3 bases at V and 5 bases at J, leaving 9 bases unmatched. Per germline, CDR1 KGHSH and CDR2 LQKENI. This chain's CDR3 is CASSPREGREDEQYF. The CDR3 DNA is TGTGCCAGCTCACCGAGGGAAGGGCGGGAGGACGAGCAGTACTTC.

In DNA form, the CDR3 reads TGTGCCAGCACTAGCGGGCAAAGGGGTAGCGAGACCCAGTACTTC. This gives the protein CASTSGQRGSETQYF. This chain uses TRBV19 with TRBJ2-5, with 9 bases aligning to TRBD2. Trimming removed 9 bases from V and 5 bases from J; junction bases left unmatched: 13. CDR3 length: 15 amino acids. The germline gives CDR1 LNHDA, CDR2 SQIVND (reference sequence).

This clone was seen only a few times. V is TRBV7-9 and J is TRBJ2-7; 13 bases are shared with TRBD2. Unmatched junction bases numbered 3, after V lost 2 bases and J lost 5 bases. CDR1 and CDR2 (germline): SEHNR, FQNEAQ (reference sequence). There are 15 residues in the CDR3. In DNA, the CDR3 is TGTGCCAGCAGCTTAAGGACTAGCGGGAGAAACGAGCAGTACTTC. Its translation is CASSLRTSGRNEQYF.

The gene calls are TRBV19 and TRBJ2-5, with 9 bases that match TRBD1. J was trimmed by 5 bases and V by 5 bases; bases with no gene match: 15. The CDR3 has 17 amino acids. Germline V CDR1 and CDR2: LNHDA, SQIVND (reference sequence). CDR3 bases: TGTGCCAGTAGTCAAAGACGCGGACAGGGGATGTGGGAGACCCAGTACTTC. Amino acid sequence: CASSQRRGQGMWETQYF.

V usage is TRBV27 and J usage is TRBJ1-2, with D perhaps matching TRBD1 (6 bases). V lost 5 bases to trimming and J lost 6 bases, with 16 bases between them. Germline loops: CDR1 MNHEY, CDR2 SMNVEV (reference sequence). This CDR3 is 14 amino acids long. The CDR3 sequence: CASSRPQGLDGYTF. CDR3 sequence (DNA): TGTGCCAGCAGTCGACCACAGGGTTTGGATGGCTACACCTTC.

This chain connects TRBV5-4 to TRBJ1-2; possible D gene TRBD1, 6 bases. CDR3 size: 13 residues. Looked up from germline, CDR1 is SGHNT and CDR2 is YYREEE (reference sequence). V lost 2 bases, J lost 6 bases, and 11 bases lay in between. CDR3: CASSFSDSHGYTF. Here the CDR3 DNA reads TGTGCCAGCAGCTTCTCGGACAGCCATGGCTACACCTTC.

J is TRBJ1-5 and V is TRBV5-6, with no clear D. The CDR3 consists of 14 residues. Trimming stripped 7 bases from V and 6 bases from J, with 17 bases between. The V gene's germline CDR1 is SGHDT and CDR2 YYEEEE. Here the CDR3 DNA reads TGTGCCAGCGCCACGAACGGGGTAGGTCAGCCCCAGCATTTT. Protein sequence: CASATNGVGQPQHF.

The rearrangement links TRBV13 to TRBJ2-7, with 7 bases lining up with TRBD1. The CDR3 has 14 residues. The germline V gene has CDR1 PRHDT and CDR2 FYEKMQ (reference sequence). With 5 bases clipped from V and 8 bases from J, the junction kept 12 bases outside the gene matches. The CDR3 spells CASSRTGSFTQQYF. CDR3 nucleotide sequence: TGTGCCAGCAGCCGGACAGGCTCTTTTACGCAGCAGTACTTC.

The genes are TRBV10-3 and TRBJ2-7; D is possibly TRBD2 (6 bases). V was trimmed by 8 bases and J by 2 bases, leaving 10 bases between them. The germline V gene encodes CDR1 ENHRY and CDR2 SYGVKD. This CDR3 contains 12 residues. The CDR3 bases are TGTGCCATCGCGGGAACGCCCTACGAGCAGTACTTC. This codes for CAIAGTPYEQYF.

The chain recombines TRBV11-2 with TRBJ1-4; D gene uncertain. The V end was cut by 1 base, the J end by 1 base, with 7 bases between. Germline assignment: CDR1 SGHAT and CDR2 FQNNGV. This CDR3 spans 15 amino acids. The CDR3 DNA is TGTGCCAGCAGCTTAGTGAGGGAAACTAATGAAAAACTGTTTTTT. It translates to CASSLVRETNEKLFF.

This chain connects TRBV9 to TRBJ2-1; 10 nucleotides match TRBD2. The V and J ends lost 4 bases and 4 bases, in that order; junction bases with no gene match: 5. The CDR3 covers 15 residues. Germline CDR1 reads SGDLS; CDR2 reads YYNGEE. The CDR3 region is CASSISGGAYNEQFF. The CDR3 DNA sequence: TGTGCCAGCAGCATAAGCGGGGGGGCTTACAATGAGCAGTTCTTC.

The CDR3 nucleotides are TGTGCCAGCAGCGGGGGTAGCTCCTACGAGCAGTACTTC. Protein: CASSGGSSYEQYF. This chain connects TRBV6-5 to TRBJ2-7, with TRBD2 as a possible D gene (6 bases). The CDR3 runs to 13 residues. The V end lost 6 bases, the J end lost 0 bases, and 9 bases lay between the germline ends. Germline V gene data show CDR1 as MNHEY and CDR2 as SVGAGI.

This chain uses TRBV4-1 with TRBJ2-7; 8 positions agree with TRBD2. Trimming took 2 bases from V and 2 from J; bases not matched to a gene: 2. This CDR3 has 14 residues. CDR1 is MGHRA and CDR2 is YSYEKL in the germline V gene. In DNA form, the CDR3 reads TGCGCCAGCAGCCAACGAGCGGGGGCCTACGAGCAGTACTTC. The encoded protein is CASSQRAGAYEQYF.

This clone turned up a few times. V is TRBV19 and J is TRBJ1-5, with D possibly being TRBD1 (5 bases). The CDR3 extends over 12 amino acids. CDR1 is LNHDA, CDR2 SQIVND, per germline (reference sequence). Trimming shortened V by 9 bases and J by 5 bases, and 11 bases separated the two germline ends. Written as DNA, the CDR3 is TGTGCCAGCCGTGACAGTGATCAGCCCCAGCATTTT. Translation: CASRDSDQPQHF.

This clone has only a few counts. The gene calls are TRBV19 and TRBJ2-7; the match to TRBD1 covers 7 bases. The CDR3 extends over 13 amino acids. Germline CDR1 LNHDA, CDR2 SQIVND (reference sequence). Unmatched junction bases numbered 0, after V lost 1 base and J lost 3 bases. CDR3 sequence (DNA): TGTGCCAGTAGTATAGGGACAGGCTACGAGCAGTACTTC. Amino acids: CASSIGTGYEQYF.

This clone was observed a few times. The chain uses TRBV19 and TRBJ1-2, with 8 bases matching TRBD1. The junction had 2 bases not matched to a gene; V was cut back by 4 bases and J by 4 bases. Germline lookup yields CDR1 LNHDA and CDR2 SQIVND (reference sequence). The CDR3 sequence is 13 residues long. This CDR3 reads CASSTGQVYGYTF. The DNA of the CDR3 is TGTGCCAGTAGTACGGGACAGGTCTATGGCTACACCTTC.

The J gene is TRBJ2-5, the V gene TRBV10-3, with 9 bases aligning to TRBD2. The CDR3 is 13 residues long. CDR1 and CDR2 from the germline V gene are ENHRY and SYGVKD. After removal of 10 bases from V and 4 bases from J, the junction contained 7 bases not matched to a gene. The CDR3 loop reads CATTIAGAETQYF. The CDR3 nucleotides read TGTGCCACTACAATAGCGGGGGCAGAGACCCAGTACTTC.

This sequence joins TRBV4-3 and TRBJ2-3, with TRBD2 as a possible D gene (5 bases). V was cut by 1 base and J by 5 bases, with 19 bases left in between. CDR3 length: 17 residues. Germline CDR1 and CDR2: LGHNA and YSLEER. CDR3: CASSQAGSLAVLDTQYF. CDR3 sequence (DNA): TGCGCCAGCAGCCAAGCGGGCAGCCTAGCTGTTTTAGATACGCAGTATTTT.

The chain is built from TRBV5-1 and TRBJ1-2; D call uncertain. Germline V CDR1 and CDR2: SGHRS, YFSETQ. CDR3 length equals 10 residues. Trimming stripped 4 bases from V and 4 bases from J, with 2 bases between. The CDR3 loop reads CASSLYGYTF. CDR3 DNA sequence: TGCGCCAGCAGCCTCTATGGCTACACCTTC.

In its sample, this clone was seen once. The chain uses TRBV11-2 and TRBJ1-4; 9 bases match TRBD1. Unmatched junction bases numbered 3, after V lost 5 bases and J lost 5 bases. This CDR3 region has 14 residues. Germline loops: CDR1 SGHAT, CDR2 FQNNGV. The CDR3 reads CASSPGQGNEKLFF. CDR3 coding DNA: TGTGCCAGCAGCCCAGGACAGGGGAATGAAAAACTGTTTTTT.

The rearrangement links TRBV7-2 to TRBJ1-1, with 7 bases matching TRBD1. The CDR3 has 13 residues. Germline values: CDR1 SGHTA, CDR2 FQGNSA. The ends lost 4 bases at V and 5 bases at J; junction bases unmatched: 4. The CDR3 is CASSSDRETEAFF. For the CDR3, the DNA is TGTGCCAGCAGCTCTGACAGGGAGACTGAAGCTTTCTTT.